This T cell receptor (beta chain) stems from a study of OX40 agonist ivuxolimab in advanced cancers. Broadly, across the study: Ivuxolimab, which targeted the costimulatory receptor OX40 (CD134), was an agonistic, fully human IgG2 monoclonal antibody. Of the approximately 54 patients in dose escalation, about 20 had hepatocellular carcinoma, some 15 had melanoma, 9 had renal cell carcinoma and 9 had head and neck cancer. The dose-escalation cohort was over 70% male with a mean age of around 62 years, ranging from about 23 to 85. The purpose of peripheral TCRbeta sequencing was to test whether ivuxolimab changed TCR sequence diversity and led to clonal T-cell expansion. Intravenous ivuxolimab was administered to patients every 2 weeks at six dose levels: 0.01, 0.1, 0.3, 1.5, 3 and 10 mg/kg. Three dose-escalation patients achieved partial responses, one with hepatocellular carcinoma and two with cutaneous melanoma. The paper reports the monotherapy dose-escalation portion (N of about 47 patients) of the phase I ivuxolimab trial. Prior anti-PD-1, anti-PD-L1 or anti-CTLA-4 therapy was permitted, and less than 45% of dose-escalation patients had received checkpoint inhibitors. General conclusions and limits of the study: The antigen specificity of the clonally expanded peripheral T cells was not determined. After ivuxolimab, CD8+ T cells had more expanded clones than CD4+ T cells on average. In partial responders in the 0.1-3.0 mg/kg groups, normalized peripheral clonal expansion was found to be among the lowest, especially among CD8+ T cells. Low levels of normalized T-cell clonal expansion were also seen in some patients who did not respond. At doses from 0.1 to 3.0 mg/kg, clonal expansion was seen in both CD4+ and CD8+ blood T cells between baseline and week 6.

Genomic DNA was isolated from the sorted cells so that the TCRbeta CDR3 region could be sequenced. The immunoSEQ Assay was used for sequencing of TCRbeta CDR3 regions. The source is immuneACCESS, and TCRdb retained only in-frame sequences with V and J called. Part of the clones is not carried over; for the studies checked, unresolved V genes explain less than half of this, and the remainder is unexplained. This sample has 95,000 to 100,000 clones in its table, and around 83% of those were observed once. Roughly 1.6% of the sample is held by the ten biggest clonotypes. Points on this clone: No cognate antigen has been identified for it. Base-call qualities are not available, and no considerably larger clone is one nucleotide away.

Patients with a history of autoimmune disease or receiving systemic immunosuppression were excluded from the trial. In every dose cohort, peripheral blood was drawn for TCR sequencing at baseline, cycle 4 day 1, and cycle 7 day 1. Samples came from an open-label, multicenter, first-in-human phase I dose-escalation trial of ivuxolimab. Adults with locally advanced or metastatic melanoma, renal cell carcinoma, hepatocellular carcinoma or head and neck squamous cell carcinoma were enrolled in the trial. Before TCR sequencing, CD4+ T cells and CD8+ T cells from peripheral blood were sorted into separate populations. Source: CD4+ or CD8+ T cells sorted from blood, taken in a trial of the OX40 agonist ivuxolimab. The sequence was obtained from an adult with an advanced solid tumor such as melanoma, head and neck, liver or kidney cancer.

Here the CDR3 is given as CASSLRGERPYEQYF. The nucleotides read TGTGCCAGCAGTTTACGGGGCGAGAGGCCTTACGAGCAGTACTTC. The chain is encoded by TRBV27 joined to TRBJ2-7; the D gene assignment is perhaps TRBD1 or TRBD2, with each matching 5 bases. CDR1 and CDR2, per the germline V gene (reference sequence), are MNHEY and SMNVEV. V gives up 2 bases and J gives up 4 bases, and the segment between their germline ends measures 15 bases. The CDR3, from cysteine to phenylalanine, totals 15 residues. The CDR3 DNA has 45 bases and is translated from base 1.